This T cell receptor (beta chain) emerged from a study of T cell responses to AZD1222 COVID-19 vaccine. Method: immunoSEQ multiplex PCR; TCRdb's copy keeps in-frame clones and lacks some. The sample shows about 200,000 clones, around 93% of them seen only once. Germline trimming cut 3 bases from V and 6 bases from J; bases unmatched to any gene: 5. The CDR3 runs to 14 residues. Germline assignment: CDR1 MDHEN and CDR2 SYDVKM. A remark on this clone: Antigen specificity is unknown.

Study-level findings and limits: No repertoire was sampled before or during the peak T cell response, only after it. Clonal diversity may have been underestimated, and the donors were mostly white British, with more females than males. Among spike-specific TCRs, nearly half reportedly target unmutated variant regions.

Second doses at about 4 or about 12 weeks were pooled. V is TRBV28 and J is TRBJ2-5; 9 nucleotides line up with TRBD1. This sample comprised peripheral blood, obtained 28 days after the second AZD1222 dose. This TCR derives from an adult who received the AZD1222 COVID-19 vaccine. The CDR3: CASSFGQGLKTQYF. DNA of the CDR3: TGTGCCAGCAGTTTTGGACAGGGGTTGAAGACCCAGTACTTC.